This is a list of T cell receptor beta chains from one sample in a study of cytomegalovirus exposure and HLA in healthy donors. Sequencing was performed with immunoSEQ multiplex PCR; in TCRdb, only in-frame clones are kept and a portion is missing. The data show about 120,000 clones, 75% to 85% seen once. The sequenced material came from PBMCs. These receptors were taken from a man aged 30 to 45 in good health and CMV-seropositive. Both conserved end residues are part of each CDR3. The D gene is left open where the match is weak. The size entry is marked missing in some rows and otherwise reads once, few, many or a size class.

>TRBV12-5|16|NA|TRBJ1-2|NA
TGTGCTAGTGGTTTGGTACTGGGGAGGGGACCCTATGGCTACACCTTC
CASGLVLGRGPYGYTF
>TRBV12-5|21|TRBD2|TRBJ2-1|NA
TGTGCTAGTGGTTTGGTACTAGGGAGGCTAGCGGGGGATAGGGCCGGCAATGAGCAGTTCTTC
CASGLVLGRLAGDRAGNEQFF
>TRBV28|16|TRBD1|TRBJ2-1|NA
TGTGCCAGCAGTCCCCCGGGACAGGGAACCTACAATGAGCAGTTCTTC
CASSPPGQGTYNEQFF
>TRBV6-1|15|TRBD1|TRBJ2-7|NA
TGTGCCAGCAGTGACACAGGGGTCCCTAGTTTCGAGCAGTACTTC
CASSDTGVPSFEQYF
>TRBV4-1|15|TRBD1|TRBJ1-4|NA
TGCGCCAGCAGGTATACAGGGGGCTCTAATGAAAAACTGTTTTTT
CASRYTGGSNEKLFF
>TRBV12-2|18|NA|TRBJ1-5|NA
TGTGCAAGTCGCTTCCTACGGAGACAAGGGGAGGGCAATCAGCCCCAGCATTTT
CASRFLRRQGEGNQPQHF
>TRBV6-1|16|NA|TRBJ1-3|once
TGTGCCAGCAGTGAAGACGGGGGAACGTCTGGAAACACCATATATTTT
CASSEDGGTSGNTIYF
>TRBV10-3|15|NA|TRBJ1-5|NA
TGTGCCATCAGTGAGTCTTTACTCGGAGGTCAGCCCCAGCATTTT
CAISESLLGGQPQHF
>TRBV2|15|NA|TRBJ1-4|NA
TGTGCCAGCAGTGCCTCGGGCAGGGCGCACGAAAAACTGTTTTTT
CASSASGRAHEKLFF
>TRBV7-2|17|NA|TRBJ2-2|NA
TGTGCCAGCAGCTTTGGGGGACTGTCTTGGCTCGCCGGGGAGCTGTTTTTT
CASSFGGLSWLAGELFF
>TRBV6-1|15|TRBD2|TRBJ2-7|NA
TGTGCCAGCAGGGGGCTTGCGGGGGGGAACTGCGAGCAGTACTTC
CASRGLAGGNCEQYF
>TRBV6-5|14|NA|TRBJ1-2|NA
TGTGCCAGCAGCCTAGTGCAAGGCATCCGTGGCTACACCTTC
CASSLVQGIRGYTF
>TRBV6-5|15|TRBD1|TRBJ1-4|NA
TGTGCCAGCAGTTACGGGGACAGGAGTAATGAAAAACTGTTTTTT
CASSYGDRSNEKLFF
>TRBV6-5|14|NA|TRBJ2-3|NA
TGTGCCAGCACCAAGACACTCAGCACAGATACGCAGTATTTT
CASTKTLSTDTQYF
>TRBV9|15|NA|TRBJ2-3|once
TGTGCCAGCACCCCCTACGAGTTGAGCACAGATACGCAGTATTTT
CASTPYELSTDTQYF
>TRBV19|11|NA|TRBJ1-5|NA
TGTGCCAGTAGTCAAAATCAGCCCCAGCATTTT
CASSQNQPQHF
>TRBV6-1|15|NA|TRBJ1-5|NA
TGTGCCAGCAGTGATATGGGAGATAGCAATCAGCCCCAGCATTTT
CASSDMGDSNQPQHF